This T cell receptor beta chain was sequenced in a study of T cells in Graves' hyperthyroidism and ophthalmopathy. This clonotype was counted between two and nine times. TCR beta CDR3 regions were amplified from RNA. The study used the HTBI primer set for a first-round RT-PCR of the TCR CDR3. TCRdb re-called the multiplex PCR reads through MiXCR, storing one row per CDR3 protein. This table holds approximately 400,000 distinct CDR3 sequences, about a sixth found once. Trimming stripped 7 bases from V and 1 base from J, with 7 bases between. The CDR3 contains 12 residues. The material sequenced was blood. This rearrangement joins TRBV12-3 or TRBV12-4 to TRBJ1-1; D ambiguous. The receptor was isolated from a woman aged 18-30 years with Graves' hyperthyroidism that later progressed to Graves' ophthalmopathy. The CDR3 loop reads CASIRGNTEAFF. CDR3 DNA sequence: TGTGCCAGCATACGGGGGAACACTGAAGCTTTCTTT.